This section outlines one T cell receptor (beta chain) sequence together with its context. Per the germline V gene, CDR1 is SGHDT and CDR2 is YYEEEE. The length of the CDR3 is 15 residues. V lost 0 bases and J lost 2, with 8 bases in between. The sample is drawn from a study of T cell responses to AZD1222 COVID-19 vaccine. Here immunoSEQ multiplex PCR was the method, and the copy in TCRdb shows in-frame clones only, minus some. Among 100,000 to 120,000 clones listed, 70% to 90% were seen once. This specimen was peripheral blood, taken on day 0 of AZD1222 vaccination. The chain recombines TRBV5-6 with TRBJ1-4; possibly TRBD1 for D (6 bases). The TCR originated in an adult in good health. CDR3 region: CASSLGGGTNEKLFF. Here the CDR3 DNA reads TGTGCCAGCAGCTTGGGAGGGGGGACTAATGAAAAACTGTTTTTT.